These 3 T cell receptor beta chains came from one sample sequenced in a study of graft-versus-host responses after intestinal transplantation (dated by TCRdb to the early 2020s). The library was obtained by the immunoSEQ multiplex PCR assay. TCRdb provides this immuneACCESS table in a form limited to in-frame rearrangements. Some clones are lacking; in checked studies, under half of them reflect an unresolved V gene, and why the rest are absent is not known. The sample profile shows around 25,000 clones; under 45% of them were found once. The top ten hold around 0.66% of the sample. This specimen's time point label, per the study, means: cells obtained before transplantation from donor or recipient. The source was alloreactive CD4+ T cells from a mixed lymphocyte reaction culture, collected before intestinal transplant. The sample's cell subset or site label is to be understood as: CFSE-low proliferating T cells sorted from approximately 6-day pre-transplant mixed lymphocyte reaction (GvH or HvG direction). Receptors were obtained from a human patient who received an intestinal transplant.

The J gene is TRBJ2-2, the V gene TRBV6-5, with 9 bases lining up with TRBD2. CDR3 length: 16 residues. CDR1 MNHEY and CDR2 SVGAGI come from the germline V gene. V shed 0 bases, J shed 4 bases, and the junction held 3 bases outside the gene matches. The DNA of the CDR3 is TGTGCCAGCAGTTACTCGGCTAGCGGGATCACCGGGGAGCTGTTTTTT. This encodes CASSYSASGITGELFF.

This clone showed up just a few times. The CDR3 coding sequence is TGTGCCAGCAGCTTTTCTTCGGGCGAGCAGTACTTC. It yields the protein CASSFSSGEQYF. V gene TRBV7-2 combines with J gene TRBJ2-7; D gene uncertain. The germline CDR1 and CDR2 sequences are SGHTA and FQGNSA. This CDR3 spans 12 amino acids. Deletions cut 3 bases from V and 6 bases from J, with 9 bases between.

This chain links TRBV7-7 with TRBJ2-2; 11 bases line up with TRBD2. This CDR3 region has 16 residues. Germline assignment: CDR1 SSHAT and CDR2 FNYEAQ (reference sequence). V lost 5 bases, J lost 5 bases, and 7 bases stayed unmatched. The CDR3 coding sequence is TGTGCCAGCAGCCGACGACTAGCGGGGACGACCGGGGAGCTGTTTTTT. This sequence encodes CASSRRLAGTTGELFF.